The clone carrying this TCR beta chain has only a few counts. This table comes from immunoSEQ multiplex PCR, and its TCRdb copy is limited to in-frame clones, with some not included. This table has 310,000 or so clones, about 93% appearing once. Across 20 to 25 US areas, participants ranged in age from about 18 to 100 years. Participants reported their clinical history, and cohort assignment relied on those reports. All recovered Cohort 3 donors got two negative PCRs, got clearance, or saw symptom resolution. The sample originates from a study of blood T cell repertoires in COVID-19. The sequence came from a woman under 40 who had recovered from COVID-19. The specimen was PBMCs or T cells enriched from blood (not recorded which).

The DNA for the CDR3 is TGTGCCAGCAGCCCCGGACAGGCCAATCAGCCCCAGCATTTT. This codes for CASSPGQANQPQHF. V gene TRBV7-8 combines with J gene TRBJ1-5, with 7 bases fitting TRBD1. The germline CDR1 and CDR2 sequences are SGHVS and FQNEAQ. The CDR3 runs to 14 residues. V trimming: 5 bases; J trimming: 3 bases; junction bases outside the gene matches: 4.